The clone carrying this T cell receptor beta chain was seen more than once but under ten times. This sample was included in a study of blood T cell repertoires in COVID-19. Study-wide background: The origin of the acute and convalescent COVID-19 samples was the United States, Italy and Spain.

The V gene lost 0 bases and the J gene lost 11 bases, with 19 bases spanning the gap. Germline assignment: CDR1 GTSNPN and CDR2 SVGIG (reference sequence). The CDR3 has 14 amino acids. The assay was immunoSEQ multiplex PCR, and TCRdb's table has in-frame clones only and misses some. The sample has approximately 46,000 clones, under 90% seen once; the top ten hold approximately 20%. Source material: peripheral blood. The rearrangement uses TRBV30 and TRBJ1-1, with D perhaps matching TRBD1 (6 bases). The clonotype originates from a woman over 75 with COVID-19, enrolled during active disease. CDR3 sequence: CAWSVLGHLQGAFF. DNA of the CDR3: TGTGCCTGGAGTGTACTAGGTCACTTACAGGGTGCTTTCTTT. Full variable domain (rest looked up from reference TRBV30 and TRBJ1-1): SQTIHQWPATLVQPVGSPLSLECTVEGTSNPNLYWYRQAAGRGLQLLFYSVGIGQISSEVPQNLSASRPQDRQFILSSKKLLLSDSGFYLCAWSVLGHLQGAFFGQGTRLTVV.